A selection of T cell receptor beta chains follows, all from one sample in a study of blood T cell repertoires in COVID-19. The table came from immunoSEQ multiplex PCR; TCRdb's copy has only in-frame clones and leaves some out. The data hold about 78,000 clones, with about nine tenths observed a single time. The sample was peripheral blood. These TCRs come from a woman older than 75 with acute or convalescent COVID-19. Both conserved end residues are part of each CDR3. Each record gives: V gene, D gene, J gene, CDR3 protein. D genes are given only for firm matches.

TRBV10-2	TRBD1	TRBJ1-1	CAVSTQGASTEAFF
TRBV6-5	TRBD2	TRBJ2-5	CASLAGGQETQYF
TRBV11-2	TRBD2	TRBJ2-7	CASSMGGGPYEQYF
TRBV5-1	TRBD1	TRBJ2-1	CASSLGAGGYNEQFF
TRBV7-2	TRBD1	TRBJ2-1	CASSPNGQGSYNEQFF
TRBV6-5	NA	TRBJ2-7	CASSIGVRDSYEQYF
TRBV7-8	TRBD2	TRBJ2-1	CASSLRAGDSYNEQFF
TRBV6-1	NA	TRBJ1-3	CASSEAQGSGNTIYF
TRBV24-1	NA	TRBJ1-2	CATSDPGTLAGYTF
TRBV5-6	TRBD1	TRBJ1-4	CASSLVQGTNEKLFF
TRBV12-3/TRBV12-4	NA	TRBJ2-3	CASSPGRGDTQYF
TRBV27	TRBD1	TRBJ1-5	CASSPQDRGRLSNQPQHF
TRBV28	NA	TRBJ1-2	CASESNRGYTF
TRBV7-9	NA	TRBJ2-5	CASSLAQGQETQYF
TRBV19	TRBD1	TRBJ1-1	CASQTMTGRNTEAFF
TRBV6-5	TRBD2	TRBJ2-2	CASSSSGGASGELFF
TRBV20-1	NA	TRBJ1-5	CSAGQPQHF
TRBV7-2	TRBD1	TRBJ2-7	CASSLGQGRSYEQYF
TRBV6-5	NA	TRBJ2-5	CASSYRAGLETQYF
TRBV19	NA	TRBJ1-5	CASSPTGTRNQPQHF
TRBV7-9	TRBD2	TRBJ2-3	CASSSSGSIADTQYF
TRBV9	NA	TRBJ1-3	CASSPREDSTIYF
TRBV18	NA	TRBJ2-7	CASSLSQEQYF